This T cell receptor (beta chain) was observed in a study of cytomegalovirus exposure and HLA in healthy donors. The V gene lost 4 bases and the J gene lost 6 bases, with 10 bases spanning the gap. The CDR3 loop spans 13 amino acids. Germline assignment: CDR1 SGHRS and CDR2 YFSETQ. 60 Vbeta and 13 Jbeta primers were used in PCR. Some clones are missing from TCRdb's copy, which holds only in-frame ones; the method was immunoSEQ multiplex PCR. The sample shows under 200,000 clones, 75% to 90% of them seen only once. This clonotype originated in a woman in her 30s in good health and CMV-seronegative. Sequencing used PBMCs. This chain connects TRBV5-1 to TRBJ1-4, with D perhaps TRBD1 (6 bases). In nucleotides, the CDR3 is TGCGCCAGCAGCGACAGGACCGATGAAAAACTGTTTTTT. This sequence encodes CASSDRTDEKLFF.